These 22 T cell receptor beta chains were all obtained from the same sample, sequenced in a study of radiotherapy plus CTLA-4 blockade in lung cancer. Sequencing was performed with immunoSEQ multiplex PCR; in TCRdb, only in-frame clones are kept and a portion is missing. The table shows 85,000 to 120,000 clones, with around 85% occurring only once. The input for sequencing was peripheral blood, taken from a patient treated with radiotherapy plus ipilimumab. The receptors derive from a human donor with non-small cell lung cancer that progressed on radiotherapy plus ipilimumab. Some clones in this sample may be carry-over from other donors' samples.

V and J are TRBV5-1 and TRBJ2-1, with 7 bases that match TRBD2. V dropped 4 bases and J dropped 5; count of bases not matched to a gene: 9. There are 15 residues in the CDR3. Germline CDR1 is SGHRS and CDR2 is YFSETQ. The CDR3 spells CASSARLAADNEQFF. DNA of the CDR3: TGCGCCAGCAGCGCGAGACTAGCCGCGGACAATGAGCAGTTCTTC.

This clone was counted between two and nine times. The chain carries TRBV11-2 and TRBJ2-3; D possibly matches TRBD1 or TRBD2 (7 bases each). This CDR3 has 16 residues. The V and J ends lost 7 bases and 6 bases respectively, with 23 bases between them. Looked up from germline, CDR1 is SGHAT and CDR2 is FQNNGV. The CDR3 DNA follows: TGTGCCAGCAAGAAGGCCCATGGGAGGGGGCCCGATACGCAGTATTTT. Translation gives CASKKAHGRGPDTQYF.

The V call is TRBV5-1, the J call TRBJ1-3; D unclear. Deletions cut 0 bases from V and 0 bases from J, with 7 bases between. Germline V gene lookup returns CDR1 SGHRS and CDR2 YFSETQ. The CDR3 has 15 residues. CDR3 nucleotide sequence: TGCGCCAGCAGCTTGGAGGCAGCCTCTGGAAACACCATATATTTT. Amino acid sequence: CASSLEAASGNTIYF.

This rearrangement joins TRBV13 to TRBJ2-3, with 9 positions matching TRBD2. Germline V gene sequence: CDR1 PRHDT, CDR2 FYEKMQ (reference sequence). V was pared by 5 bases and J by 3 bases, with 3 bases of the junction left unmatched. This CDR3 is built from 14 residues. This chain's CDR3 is CASSGGLATDTQYF. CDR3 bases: TGTGCCAGCAGCGGAGGACTAGCGACAGATACGCAGTATTTT.

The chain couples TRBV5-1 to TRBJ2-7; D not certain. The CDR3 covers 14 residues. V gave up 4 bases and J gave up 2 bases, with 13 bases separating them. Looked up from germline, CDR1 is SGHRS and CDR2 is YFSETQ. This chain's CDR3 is CASSPGSAAYEQYF. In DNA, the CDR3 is TGCGCCAGCAGCCCCGGGTCCGCTGCCTACGAGCAGTACTTC.

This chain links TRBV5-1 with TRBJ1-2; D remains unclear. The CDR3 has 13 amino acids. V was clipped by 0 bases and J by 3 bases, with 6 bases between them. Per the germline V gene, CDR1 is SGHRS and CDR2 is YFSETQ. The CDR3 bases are TGCGCCAGCAGCTTGGCCTGGGACTATGGCTACACCTTC. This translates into CASSLAWDYGYTF.

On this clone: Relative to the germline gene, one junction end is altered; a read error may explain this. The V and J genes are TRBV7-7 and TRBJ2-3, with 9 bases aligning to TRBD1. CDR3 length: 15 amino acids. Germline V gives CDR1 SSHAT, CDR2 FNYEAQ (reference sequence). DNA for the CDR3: TGTGCTAGCAACCCGCAGGGGGACAGGGAAAATACGCAGTATTTT. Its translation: CASNPQGDRENTQYF. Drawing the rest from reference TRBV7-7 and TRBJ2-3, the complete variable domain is GAGVSQSPRYKVTKRGQDVTLRCDPISSHATLYWYQQALGQGPEFLTYFNYEAQPDKSGLPSDRFSAERPEGSISTLTIQRTEQRDSAMYRCASNPQGDRENTQYFGPGTRLTVL.

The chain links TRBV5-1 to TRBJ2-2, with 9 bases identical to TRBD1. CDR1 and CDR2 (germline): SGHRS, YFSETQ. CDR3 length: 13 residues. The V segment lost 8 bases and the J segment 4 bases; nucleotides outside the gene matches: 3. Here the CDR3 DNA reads TGCGCCAGTGCGACAGGGGGCACCGGGGAGCTGTTTTTT. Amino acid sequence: CASATGGTGELFF.

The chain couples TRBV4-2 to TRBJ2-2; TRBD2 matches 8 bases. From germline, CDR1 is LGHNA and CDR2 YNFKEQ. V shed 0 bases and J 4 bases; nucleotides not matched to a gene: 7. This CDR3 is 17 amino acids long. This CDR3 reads CASSQDDGGASTGELFF. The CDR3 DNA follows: TGTGCCAGCAGCCAAGATGACGGGGGGGCGAGCACCGGGGAGCTGTTTTTT.

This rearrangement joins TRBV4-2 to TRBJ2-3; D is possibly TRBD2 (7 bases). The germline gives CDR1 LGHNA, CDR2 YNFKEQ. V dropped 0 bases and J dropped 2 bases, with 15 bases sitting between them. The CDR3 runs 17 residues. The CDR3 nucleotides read TGTGCCAGCAGCCAAGATTTTGGGGGGGGCCCCACAGATACGCAGTATTTT. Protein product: CASSQDFGGGPTDTQYF.

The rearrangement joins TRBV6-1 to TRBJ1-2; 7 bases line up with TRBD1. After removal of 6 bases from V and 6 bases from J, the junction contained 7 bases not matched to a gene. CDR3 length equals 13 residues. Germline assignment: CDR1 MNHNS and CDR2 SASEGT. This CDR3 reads CASRATGEDGYTF. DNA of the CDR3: TGTGCCAGCAGGGCTACAGGGGAGGATGGCTACACCTTC.

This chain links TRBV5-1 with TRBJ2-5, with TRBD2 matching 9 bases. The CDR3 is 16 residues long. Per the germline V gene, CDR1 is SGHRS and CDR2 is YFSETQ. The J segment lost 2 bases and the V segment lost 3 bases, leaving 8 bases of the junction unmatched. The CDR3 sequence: CASSSLPSGNQETQYF. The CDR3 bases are TGCGCCAGCAGCTCCCTCCCTAGCGGGAATCAAGAGACCCAGTACTTC.

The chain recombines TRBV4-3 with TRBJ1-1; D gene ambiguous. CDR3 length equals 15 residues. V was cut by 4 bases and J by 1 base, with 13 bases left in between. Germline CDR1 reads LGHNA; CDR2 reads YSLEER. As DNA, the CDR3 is TGCGCCAGCAGCCCCGGACTGGCACAGAACACTGAAGCTTTCTTT. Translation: CASSPGLAQNTEAFF.

In DNA form, the CDR3 reads TGTGCCAGCTCACCCCCGGGATACGAGCAGTACTTC. Encoded protein: CASSPPGYEQYF. The V gene is TRBV18, the J gene TRBJ2-7; maybe TRBD2 (5 bases). This CDR3 is built from 12 residues. Per germline, CDR1 KGHSH and CDR2 LQKENI. The germline V and J ends were trimmed by 3 bases and 4 bases, with 7 bases remaining between them.

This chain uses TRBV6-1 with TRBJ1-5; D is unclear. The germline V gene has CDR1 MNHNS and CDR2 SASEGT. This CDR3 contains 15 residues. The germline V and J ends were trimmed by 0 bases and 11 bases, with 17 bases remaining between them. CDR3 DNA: TGTGCCAGCAGTGAAGCGGGGTTGGAGGAAGGGACCCAGCATTTT. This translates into CASSEAGLEEGTQHF.

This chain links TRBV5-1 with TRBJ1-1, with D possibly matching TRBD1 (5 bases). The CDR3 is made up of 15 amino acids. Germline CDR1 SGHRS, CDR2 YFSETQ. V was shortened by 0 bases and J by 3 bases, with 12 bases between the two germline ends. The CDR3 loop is CASSLDPGLDTEAFF. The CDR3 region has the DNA TGCGCCAGCAGCTTGGATCCGGGGCTGGACACTGAAGCTTTCTTT.

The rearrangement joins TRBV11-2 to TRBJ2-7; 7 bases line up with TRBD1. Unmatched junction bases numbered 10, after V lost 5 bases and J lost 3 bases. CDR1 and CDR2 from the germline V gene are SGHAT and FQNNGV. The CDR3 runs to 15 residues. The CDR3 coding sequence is TGTGCCAGCAGCCAAAGGGGGCGCAGGTACTACGAGCAGTACTTC. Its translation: CASSQRGRRYYEQYF.

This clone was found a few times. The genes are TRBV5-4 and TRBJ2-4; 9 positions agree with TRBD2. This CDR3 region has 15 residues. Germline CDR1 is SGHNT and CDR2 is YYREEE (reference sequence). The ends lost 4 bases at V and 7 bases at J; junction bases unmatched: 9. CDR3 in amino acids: CASSGSGGQGNIQYF. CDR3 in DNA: TGTGCCAGCAGCGGTAGCGGGGGCCAGGGGAACATTCAGTACTTC. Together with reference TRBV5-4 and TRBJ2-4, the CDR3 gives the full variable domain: ETGVTQSPTHLIKTRGQQVTLRCSSQSGHNTVSWYQQALGQGPQFIFQYYREEENGRGNFPPRFSGLQFPNYSSELNVNALELDDSALYLCASSGSGGQGNIQYFGAGTRLSVL.

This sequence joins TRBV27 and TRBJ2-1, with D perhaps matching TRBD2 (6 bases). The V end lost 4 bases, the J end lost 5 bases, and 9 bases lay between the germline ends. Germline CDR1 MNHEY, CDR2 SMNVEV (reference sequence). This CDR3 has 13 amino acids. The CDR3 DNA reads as TGTGCCAGCAGTTCAGGAGGGGACAATGAGCAGTTCTTC. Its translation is CASSSGGDNEQFF.

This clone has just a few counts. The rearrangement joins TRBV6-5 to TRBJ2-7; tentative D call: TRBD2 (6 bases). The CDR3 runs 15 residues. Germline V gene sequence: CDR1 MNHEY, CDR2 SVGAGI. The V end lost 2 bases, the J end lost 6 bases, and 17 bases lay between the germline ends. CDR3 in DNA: TGTGCCAGCAGTTACGCGGGACTCTCGACGATCGAGCAGTACTTC. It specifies CASSYAGLSTIEQYF.

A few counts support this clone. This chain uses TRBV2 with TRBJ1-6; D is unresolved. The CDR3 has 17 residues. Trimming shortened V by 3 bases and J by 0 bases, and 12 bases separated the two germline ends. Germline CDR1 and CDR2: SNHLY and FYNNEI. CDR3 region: CASSEGLLYSYNSPLHF. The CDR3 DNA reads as TGTGCCAGCAGTGAGGGATTACTATACTCCTATAATTCACCCCTCCACTTT.

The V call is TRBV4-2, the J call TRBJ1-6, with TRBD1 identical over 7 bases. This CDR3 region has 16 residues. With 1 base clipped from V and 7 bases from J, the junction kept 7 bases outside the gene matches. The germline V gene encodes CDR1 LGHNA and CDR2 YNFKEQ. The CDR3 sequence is CASSQVPTGKNSPLHF. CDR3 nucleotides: TGTGCCAGCAGCCAAGTTCCGACAGGGAAGAATTCACCCCTCCACTTT.